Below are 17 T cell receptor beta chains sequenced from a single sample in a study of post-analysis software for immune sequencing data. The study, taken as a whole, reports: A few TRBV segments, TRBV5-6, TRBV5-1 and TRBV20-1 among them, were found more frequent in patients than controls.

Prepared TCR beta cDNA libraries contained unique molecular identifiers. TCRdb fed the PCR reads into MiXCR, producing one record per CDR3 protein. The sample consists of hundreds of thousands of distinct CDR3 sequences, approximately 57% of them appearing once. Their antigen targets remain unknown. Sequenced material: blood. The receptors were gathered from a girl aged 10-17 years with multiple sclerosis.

The CDR3 protein is CSAPRGKQETQYF. In DNA, the CDR3 is TGCAGTGCTCCCCGGGGGAAACAAGAGACCCAGTACTTC. The chain joins TRBV20-1 to TRBJ2-5; a weak D match, TRBD2 (6 bases). Trimming shortened V by 5 bases and J by 2 bases, and 12 bases separated the two germline ends. CDR3 length: 13 residues. Germline values: CDR1 DFQATT, CDR2 SNEGSKA (reference sequence).

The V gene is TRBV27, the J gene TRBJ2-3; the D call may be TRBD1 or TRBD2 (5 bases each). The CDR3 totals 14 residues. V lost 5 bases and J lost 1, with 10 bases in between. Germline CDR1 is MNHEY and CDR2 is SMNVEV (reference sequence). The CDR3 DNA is TGTGCCAGCAGTCAGGGAGACCGCACAGATACGCAGTATTTT. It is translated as CASSQGDRTDTQYF.

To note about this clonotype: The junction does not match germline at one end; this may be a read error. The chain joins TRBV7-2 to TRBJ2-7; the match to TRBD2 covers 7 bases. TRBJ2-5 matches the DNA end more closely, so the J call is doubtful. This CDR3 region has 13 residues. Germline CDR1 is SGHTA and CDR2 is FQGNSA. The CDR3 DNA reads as TGTGCCGGCAGCTTAGACGGGAGGCAGACCCAGTACTTC. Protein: CAGSLDGRQTQYF.

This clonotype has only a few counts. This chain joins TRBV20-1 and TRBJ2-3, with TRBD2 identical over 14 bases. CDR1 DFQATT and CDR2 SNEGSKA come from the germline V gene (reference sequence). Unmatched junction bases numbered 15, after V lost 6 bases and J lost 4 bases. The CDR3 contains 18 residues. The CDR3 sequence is CSARNMRLAGGPADTQYF. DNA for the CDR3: TGCAGTGCCCGGAACATGAGACTAGCGGGGGGGCCCGCAGATACGCAGTATTTT.

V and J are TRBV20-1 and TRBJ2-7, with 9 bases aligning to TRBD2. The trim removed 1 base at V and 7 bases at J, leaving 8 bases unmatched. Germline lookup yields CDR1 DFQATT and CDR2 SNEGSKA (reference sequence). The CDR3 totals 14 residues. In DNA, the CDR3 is TGCAGTGCTAGAGTGGCGGGACTAGCTAGGGAGCAGTACTTC. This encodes CSARVAGLAREQYF.

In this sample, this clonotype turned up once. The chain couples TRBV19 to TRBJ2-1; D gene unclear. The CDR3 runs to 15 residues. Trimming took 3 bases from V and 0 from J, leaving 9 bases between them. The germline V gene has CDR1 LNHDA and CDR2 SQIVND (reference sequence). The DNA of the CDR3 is TGTGCCAGTAGTATGGCCCAGAGCTCCTACAATGAGCAGTTCTTC. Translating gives CASSMAQSSYNEQFF.

The CDR3 DNA reads as TGCAGCGTTCTCCTGACAGGCCGACAGGATGAGCAGTTCTTC. Translating gives CSVLLTGRQDEQFF. This chain joins TRBV29-1 and TRBJ2-1; D perhaps matches TRBD1 (6 bases). Germline V gene data show CDR1 as SQVTM and CDR2 as ANQGSEA. The V and J ends lost 5 bases and 8 bases respectively, with 19 bases between them. This CDR3 spans 14 amino acids.

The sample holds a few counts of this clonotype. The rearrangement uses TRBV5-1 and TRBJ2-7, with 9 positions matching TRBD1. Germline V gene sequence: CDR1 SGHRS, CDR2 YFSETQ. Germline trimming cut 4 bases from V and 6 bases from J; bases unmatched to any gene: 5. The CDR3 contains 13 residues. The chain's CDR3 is CASSEGTGREQYF. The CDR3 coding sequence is TGCGCCAGCAGCGAGGGGACAGGGCGCGAGCAGTACTTC.

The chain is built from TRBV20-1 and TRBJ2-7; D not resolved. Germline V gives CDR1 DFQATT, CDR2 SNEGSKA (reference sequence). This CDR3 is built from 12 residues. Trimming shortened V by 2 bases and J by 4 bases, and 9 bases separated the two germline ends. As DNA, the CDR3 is TGCAGTGCTAGACGCTGGGATTACGAGCAGTACTTC. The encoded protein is CSARRWDYEQYF.

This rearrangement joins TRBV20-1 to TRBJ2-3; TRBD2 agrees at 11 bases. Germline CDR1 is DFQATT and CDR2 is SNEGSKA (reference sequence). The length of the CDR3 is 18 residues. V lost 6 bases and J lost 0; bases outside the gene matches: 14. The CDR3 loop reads CSANLAGGAIASTDTQYF. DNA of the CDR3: TGCAGTGCGAACCTAGCGGGGGGCGCGATAGCGAGCACAGATACGCAGTATTTT.

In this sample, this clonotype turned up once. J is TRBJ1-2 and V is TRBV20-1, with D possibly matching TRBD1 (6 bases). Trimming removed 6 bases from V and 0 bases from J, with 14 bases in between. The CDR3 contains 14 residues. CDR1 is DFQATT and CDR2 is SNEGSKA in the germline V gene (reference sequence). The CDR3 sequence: CSARTAPTNYGYTF. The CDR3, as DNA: TGCAGTGCCAGGACAGCCCCAACTAACTATGGCTACACCTTC.

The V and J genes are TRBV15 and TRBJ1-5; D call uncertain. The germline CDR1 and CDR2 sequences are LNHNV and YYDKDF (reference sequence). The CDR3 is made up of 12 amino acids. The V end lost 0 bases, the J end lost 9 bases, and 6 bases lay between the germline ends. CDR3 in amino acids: CATSRDRPPQHF. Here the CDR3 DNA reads TGTGCCACCAGCAGAGATCGCCCGCCCCAGCATTTT.

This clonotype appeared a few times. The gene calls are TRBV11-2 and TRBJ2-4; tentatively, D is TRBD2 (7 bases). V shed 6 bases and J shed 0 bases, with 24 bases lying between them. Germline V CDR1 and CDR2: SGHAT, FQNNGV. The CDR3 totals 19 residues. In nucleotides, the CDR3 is TGTGCCAGCAGTGAAGGGGGGGCTCTGACGGGAGTAGCCAAAAACATTCAGTACTTC. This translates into CASSEGGALTGVAKNIQYF. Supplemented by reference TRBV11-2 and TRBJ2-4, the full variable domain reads EAGVAQSPRYKIIEKRQSVAFWCNPISGHATLYWYQQILGQGPKLLIQFQNNGVVDDSQLPKDRFSAERLKGVDSTLKIQPAKLEDSAVYLCASSEGGALTGVAKNIQYFGAGTRLSVL.

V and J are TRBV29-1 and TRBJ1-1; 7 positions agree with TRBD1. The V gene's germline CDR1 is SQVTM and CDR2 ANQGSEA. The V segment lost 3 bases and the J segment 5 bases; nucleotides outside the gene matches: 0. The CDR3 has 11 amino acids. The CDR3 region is CSVEDRTEAFF. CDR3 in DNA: TGCAGCGTTGAGGACAGGACTGAAGCTTTCTTT.

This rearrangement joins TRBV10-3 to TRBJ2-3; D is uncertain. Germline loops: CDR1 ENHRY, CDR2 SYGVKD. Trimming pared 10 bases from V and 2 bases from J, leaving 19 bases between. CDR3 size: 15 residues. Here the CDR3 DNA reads TGTGCCACACAAACCCAGCGACCGAACACAGATACGCAGTATTTT. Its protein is CATQTQRPNTDTQYF.

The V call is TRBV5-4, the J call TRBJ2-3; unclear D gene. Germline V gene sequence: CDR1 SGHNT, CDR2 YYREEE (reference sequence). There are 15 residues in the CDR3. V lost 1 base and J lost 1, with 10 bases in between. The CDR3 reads CASSLRPPRTDTQYF. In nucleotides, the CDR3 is TGTGCCAGCAGCTTGCGCCCGCCGCGCACAGATACGCAGTATTTT.

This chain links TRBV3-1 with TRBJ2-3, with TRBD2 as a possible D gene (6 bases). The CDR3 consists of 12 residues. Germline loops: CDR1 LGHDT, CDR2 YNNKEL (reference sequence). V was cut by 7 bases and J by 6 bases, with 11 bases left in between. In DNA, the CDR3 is TGTGCCAGCACGGGAGAGGATGATACGCAGTATTTT. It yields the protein CASTGEDDTQYF.